A selection of T cell receptor beta chains follows, all from one sample in a study of OX40 agonist ivuxolimab in advanced cancers. Some clones are missing from TCRdb's copy, which holds only in-frame ones; the method was immunoSEQ multiplex PCR. The data hold about 64,000 clones, with around four fifths observed a single time. The starting material was CD4+ or CD8+ T cells sorted from blood, obtained in a trial of the OX40 agonist ivuxolimab. The origin of the receptors is an adult with an advanced solid tumor such as melanoma, head and neck, liver or kidney cancer. CDR3s include the opening cysteine and the closing phenylalanine or tryptophan. The D gene is left open where the match is weak. Size values are once, few and many counts, or a class for expanded clones, and some rows have none.

.,TRBV4-3,.,TRBJ1-5,TGCGCCAGCAGCCAAGGCACAGGGAAGAAGCCCCAGCATTTT,CASSQGTGKKPQHF
.,TRBV20-1,TRBD1,TRBJ2-1,TGCAGTGCTAGGAGGGACAGGGAGCAGTTCTTC,CSARRDREQFF
.,TRBV2,TRBD1,TRBJ2-3,TGTGCCAGCAGTGTACAGGGGCCGGGCACAGATACGCAGTATTTT,CASSVQGPGTDTQYF
once,TRBV2,TRBD1,TRBJ1-2,TGTGCCAGCAGTGAAGGGACAGGGGGCGGTGGATATGGCTACACCTTC,CASSEGTGGGGYGYTF
once,TRBV11-3,.,TRBJ1-1,TGTGCCAGCAGTTATACCTTGGACACATCGAACACTGAAGCTTTCTTT,CASSYTLDTSNTEAFF
few,TRBV15,.,TRBJ1-2,TGTGCCACCAGCAGAGGGGACGTTGACGGCTACACCTTC,CATSRGDVDGYTF
.,TRBV10-3,TRBD2,TRBJ2-3,TGTGCCATCAGTGAGTCCGGACCCCTAGCGGGAGGACGCACAGATACGCAGTATTTT,CAISESGPLAGGRTDTQYF
few,TRBV7-9,TRBD1,TRBJ1-2,TGTGCCAGCAGCTCAAAGGGCGACAGGGGGAACTATGGCTACACCTTC,CASSSKGDRGNYGYTF
.,TRBV5-1,.,TRBJ2-5,TGCGCCAGCAGCTTGGGGCCGCCCCAAGAGACCCAGTACTTC,CASSLGPPQETQYF
.,TRBV7-9,TRBD2,TRBJ2-5,TGTGCCAGCAGCCTAGGTCCACTAGCGGGGGGAGCGGAGACCCAGTACTTC,CASSLGPLAGGAETQYF
.,TRBV7-8,TRBD2,TRBJ2-3,TGTGCCAGCAGCTTAGTCGGGAGGGCCCTCTTGCAGTATTTT,CASSLVGRALLQYF
few,TRBV4-3,.,TRBJ2-7,TGCGCCAGCAGCCCAAAACCCACAGGATCCATCGCCGAGCAGTACTTC,CASSPKPTGSIAEQYF
.,TRBV6-1,.,TRBJ1-1,TGTGCCAGCAGGGAATGGCTTCAGGGGCTGAACACTGAAGCTTTCTTT,CASREWLQGLNTEAFF
.,TRBV5-5,.,TRBJ2-7,TGTGCCAGCAGCCCAACATACGGGGGGCAGGTCGCCTACGAGCAGTACTTC,CASSPTYGGQVAYEQYF
.,TRBV4-3,.,TRBJ2-2,TGCGCCAGCAGCCAGATAGACAGAAACACCGGGGAGCTGTTTTTT,CASSQIDRNTGELFF
.,TRBV9,TRBD2,TRBJ2-1,TGTGCCAGCAGCGTAGGGCTAGCGGAGACTCATGAGCAGTTCTTC,CASSVGLAETHEQFF
.,TRBV5-8,TRBD1,TRBJ2-4,TGTGCCAGCAGCCCCCTGGGACAGGGGGCGGTTCAGTACTTC,CASSPLGQGAVQYF
.,TRBV6-6,TRBD1,TRBJ2-7,TGTGCCAGCAGCCGAGCGACAGGGAGCGCCTACGAGCAGTACTTC,CASSRATGSAYEQYF
.,TRBV10-3,TRBD1,TRBJ1-5,TGTGCCATCCAGGGGGCTATGGATCAGCCCCAGCATTTT,CAIQGAMDQPQHF
.,TRBV5-6,.,TRBJ2-5,TGTGCCAGCAGCTCCGGGACTTTTCAAGAGACCCAGTACTTC,CASSSGTFQETQYF
once,TRBV7-2,.,TRBJ1-1,TGTGCCAGCACCAAATCACTCGGGGACGGTCCCACTGAAGCTTTCTTT,CASTKSLGDGPTEAFF
.,TRBV2,.,TRBJ2-7,TGTGCCAGCAGTCAGAACGGCTACGAGCAGTACTTC,CASSQNGYEQYF
.,TRBV28,.,TRBJ2-2,TGTGCCAGCAGTTCCCTGGGCCTCGCCCGCTGGGAGCTGTTTTTT,CASSSLGLARWELFF
.,TRBV11-2,.,TRBJ2-7,TGTGCCAGCAGCTCCAGATCTAAATTCGGGGCTAGCGACTCCTACGAGCAGTACTTC,CASSSRSKFGASDSYEQYF
.,TRBV10-3,.,TRBJ2-3,TGTGCCATCATGTCCAGCACAGATACGCAGTATTTT,CAIMSSTDTQYF
.,TRBV5-1,.,TRBJ1-5,TGCGCCAGCAGCTCTGGAGGAGACAATCAGCCCCAGCATTTT,CASSSGGDNQPQHF
.,TRBV5-5,TRBD2,TRBJ2-7,TGTGCCAGCAGCCCGGGTAGCGGGGGGGTATACGAGCAGTACTTC,CASSPGSGGVYEQYF
.,TRBV28,TRBD2,TRBJ2-7,TGTGCCAGCAGTCTGCCGGGACTAGCGGGGGACTACGAGCAGTACTTC,CASSLPGLAGDYEQYF
.,TRBV27,TRBD2,TRBJ2-7,TGTGCCAGCAGACATAGCGGGGGCTCCTACGAGCAGTACTTC,CASRHSGGSYEQYF
.,TRBV7-8,.,TRBJ2-7,TGTGCCAGCGCGATTTTAGAGGGGGTCGGCGAGCAGTACTTC,CASAILEGVGEQYF
.,TRBV6-6,.,TRBJ1-5,TGTGCCAGCAACCCTACAGGGAACGGCCAGCCCCAGCATTTT,CASNPTGNGQPQHF
.,TRBV7-7,.,TRBJ2-5,TGTGCTAGCAGCTTAGATCGACAAGGTTTCGGGACCCAGTACTTC,CASSLDRQGFGTQYF
.,TRBV6-5,TRBD1,TRBJ1-2,TGTGCCAGCAGTTACAGGGGACAGGGCAACTATGGCTACACCTTC,CASSYRGQGNYGYTF
.,TRBV12-5,TRBD1,TRBJ1-1,TGTGCTAGTGGTTTCACAGGGGGCAGCGCTGAAGCTTTCTTT,CASGFTGGSAEAFF
.,TRBV7-9,TRBD1,TRBJ1-1,TGTGCCAGCAGATCAGACAGGGGGTGGGTCACTGAAGCTTTCTTT,CASRSDRGWVTEAFF
.,TRBV5-6,TRBD2,TRBJ2-6,TGTGCCAGCAGCTATAGACTAGCGGGGGGCTCTGGGGCCAACGTCCTGACTTTC,CASSYRLAGGSGANVLTF
few,TRBV5-1,.,TRBJ2-7,TGCGCCAGCAGCTTCTCTCTTGGAAACGAGCAGTACTTC,CASSFSLGNEQYF
few,TRBV19,TRBD2,TRBJ2-5,TGTGCCAGTAGTATAGTCGGAGGGCGGGGGAGAGAGACCCAGTACTTC,CASSIVGGRGRETQYF
once,TRBV4-2,.,TRBJ2-7,TGTGCCAGCAGCCAAGGTTCCGGGTACGAGCAGTACTTC,CASSQGSGYEQYF
.,TRBV7-9,.,TRBJ1-1,TGTGCCAGCAGCTTATCTCGTGAAGCTTTCTTT,CASSLSREAFF
.,TRBV2,TRBD1,TRBJ1-4,TGTGCCAGCAGAGGACAGGGCGATCCGAGTGAAAAACTGTTTTTT,CASRGQGDPSEKLFF